These 14 T cell receptor beta chains came from one sample sequenced in a study of blood T cell repertoires in COVID-19. This table comes from immunoSEQ multiplex PCR, and its TCRdb copy is limited to in-frame clones, with some not included. Altogether under 200,000 clones are present, 80% to 90% being singletons, with the ten largest covering 7.3%. Material: PBMCs or T cells enriched from blood (not recorded which). The receptors were gathered from a man aged 50-60 years who had recovered from COVID-19.

The chain uses TRBV6-6 and TRBJ2-7; 7 bases are shared with TRBD1. CDR3 length equals 15 residues. Germline lookup yields CDR1 MNHNY and CDR2 SVGAGI (reference sequence). The junction had 10 bases not matched to a gene; V was cut back by 7 bases and J by 1 base. The CDR3 coding sequence is TGTGCCAGCAACTATAATAGGGACAGTTCCTACGAGCAGTACTTC. The encoded protein is CASNYNRDSSYEQYF.

The chain is built from TRBV18 and TRBJ1-2; 8 bases are shared with TRBD1. CDR3 length: 13 amino acids. Germline CDR1 and CDR2: KGHSH and LQKENI. The trim removed 4 bases at V and 7 bases at J, leaving 5 bases unmatched. CDR3 sequence (DNA): TGTGCCAGCTCACTAACGGACAGGGCTGGCTACACCTTC. Translation gives CASSLTDRAGYTF.

The chain carries TRBV6-2 or TRBV6-3 and TRBJ1-2; 8 bases fit TRBD1. Looked up from germline, CDR1 is MNHEY and CDR2 is SVGEGT. There are 18 residues in the CDR3. V was clipped by 6 bases and J by 1 base; unmatched bases: 16. CDR3 nucleotide sequence: TGTGCCAGCAGCCTAGGCTGGGACAGGAGGATCGATAACTATGGCTACACCTTC. Amino acid sequence: CASSLGWDRRIDNYGYTF.

V and J are TRBV7-9 and TRBJ2-7; 7 positions agree with TRBD1. The V and J ends lost 5 bases and 6 bases, in that order; junction bases with no gene match: 13. The CDR3 spans 15 residues. Germline V CDR1 and CDR2: SEHNR, FQNEAQ (reference sequence). Written as DNA, the CDR3 is TGTGCCAGCAGCAAATCCGGGACAGCTCTTAGCGAGCAGTACTTC. Amino acid sequence: CASSKSGTALSEQYF.

Only one count was recorded for this clone. J is TRBJ1-3 and V is TRBV5-1, with 9 bases fitting TRBD1. From germline, CDR1 is SGHRS and CDR2 YFSETQ. The CDR3 is 18 amino acids. The V and J ends lost 2 bases and 0 bases, in that order; junction bases with no gene match: 9. CDR3 sequence reads: CASSFTTGGSSSGNTIYF. The CDR3 DNA reads as TGCGCCAGCAGCTTTACTACAGGGGGCTCTAGCTCTGGAAACACCATATATTTT.

The sample holds one count of this clone. The chain carries TRBV5-4 and TRBJ1-4, with 7 bases that match TRBD1. This CDR3 comprises 16 residues. V lost 0 bases to trimming and J lost 3 bases; unmatched junction nucleotides: 5. CDR1 is SGHNT and CDR2 is YYREEE in the germline V gene (reference sequence). The CDR3 region is CASSLDPGQPNEKLFF. CDR3 DNA sequence: TGTGCCAGCAGCTTGGACCCGGGACAGCCTAATGAAAAACTGTTTTTT.

The gene calls are TRBV5-1 and TRBJ2-1; no clear D. There are 16 residues in the CDR3. CDR1 and CDR2 from the germline V gene are SGHRS and YFSETQ. Trimming took 0 bases from V and 8 from J, leaving 18 bases between them. CDR3 residues: CASSLGLVTSLDEQFF. CDR3 DNA sequence: TGCGCCAGCAGCTTGGGCCTAGTGACTTCGCTCGATGAGCAGTTCTTC. Full variable domain (rest looked up from reference TRBV5-1 and TRBJ2-1): KAGVTQTPRYLIKTRGQQVTLSCSPISGHRSVSWYQQTPGQGLQFLFEYFSETQRNKGNFPGRFSGRQFSNSRSEMNVSTLELGDSALYLCASSLGLVTSLDEQFFGPGTRLTVL.

This clone was seen a single time. The V and J genes are TRBV27 and TRBJ1-2; D is unclear. The CDR3 is 14 residues long. The V gene lost 7 bases and the J gene lost 0 bases, with 12 bases spanning the gap. In germline, CDR1 is MNHEY, CDR2 SMNVEV (reference sequence). CDR3 sequence: CASKKAGSNYGYTF. The DNA for the CDR3 is TGTGCCAGCAAGAAGGCGGGATCTAACTATGGCTACACCTTC.

This clone was observed once. V gene TRBV21-1 combines with J gene TRBJ2-1; TRBD1, as called in the table, went unchecked against the DNA. TRBV21-1 is given as a pseudogene. The CDR3 runs 14 residues. The CDR3 sequence is CASSKDRVRYEQFF. In DNA, the CDR3 is TGTGCCAGCAGCAAAGACAGGGTTCGGTATGAGCAGTTCTTC.

This chain links TRBV7-2 with TRBJ1-2; 7 positions agree with TRBD1. Per germline, CDR1 SGHTA and CDR2 FQGNSA. CDR3 size: 15 residues. After removal of 7 bases from V and 4 bases from J, the junction contained 12 bases not matched to a gene. DNA of the CDR3: TGTGCCAGCACCCTAGAGTCACAGGGGATCTATGGCTACACCTTC. Translation gives CASTLESQGIYGYTF.

The sample holds one count of this clone. The genes are TRBV15 and TRBJ2-5; D might be TRBD1 (5 bases). Looked up from germline, CDR1 is LNHNV and CDR2 is YYDKDF (reference sequence). The V end was cut by 1 base, the J end by 1 base, with 7 bases between. CDR3 length: 14 residues. DNA for the CDR3: TGTGCCACCAGCAGAGTACAGGTCCAAGAGACCCAGTACTTC. Translated, it gives CATSRVQVQETQYF.

The J gene is TRBJ2-1, the V gene TRBV7-9; 7 bases line up with TRBD1. The CDR3 consists of 14 residues. With V trimmed by 7 bases and J by 2 bases, 5 bases remained unmatched. Germline assignment: CDR1 SEHNR and CDR2 FQNEAQ (reference sequence). The CDR3 DNA reads as TGTGCCAGCACCAACAGGGGTACCTACAATGAGCAGTTCTTC. Translated: CASTNRGTYNEQFF.

V is TRBV2 and J is TRBJ2-4; maybe TRBD2 (6 bases). V dropped 8 bases and J dropped 0 bases, with 23 bases sitting between them. The CDR3 length is 18 residues. From germline, CDR1 is SNHLY and CDR2 FYNNEI. CDR3 DNA sequence: TGTGCCAGCTACCCGGGTAGCGGAACCCACCTAGCCAAAAACATTCAGTACTTC. It yields the protein CASYPGSGTHLAKNIQYF.

The V gene is TRBV2, the J gene TRBJ1-5, with D possibly being TRBD1 (6 bases). In germline, CDR1 is SNHLY, CDR2 FYNNEI. The CDR3 runs 16 residues. The V end was cut by 0 bases, the J end by 8 bases, with 17 bases between. Here the CDR3 DNA reads TGTGCCAGCAGTGAAGCGCTTATCGGCAGGGGAGAGCCCCAGCATTTT. Amino acids: CASSEALIGRGEPQHF.